The clone carrying this TCR beta chain is categorized as medium-sized (0.01 to 0.1%). Its antigen is currently unknown. TCRdb re-called the 5' RACE reads through MiXCR, storing one row per CDR3 protein. The data hold 20,000 to 25,000 distinct CDR3 sequences, with 30% observed a single time. Trimming took 5 bases from V and 5 from J; bases not matched to a gene: 9. The CDR3 runs 15 residues. Broader study findings: Tumor Tregs overlapped most with tumor, then blood, naive CD4+ cells.

This rearrangement joins TRBV12-3 or TRBV12-4 to TRBJ2-5; 9 bases map to TRBD2. The clonotype was recovered from a female donor with breast cancer. Sequencing input: tumor-infiltrating naive CD4+ T cells sorted from the breast tumor. This sample's subset: naive CD4+ T cells, CD4+CD45RA+CD25-. The CDR3 nucleotides are TGTGCCAGCAGTCCGGGAGCGGGAGGTTGGGAGACCCAGTACTTC. Protein: CASSPGAGGWETQYF.